The 15 T cell receptor beta chains below come from one sample, sequenced in a study of T-cell reconstitution after alpha-beta-depleted transplantation in children. Unique molecular identifiers were used to barcode this TCRbeta library. MiXCR, run by TCRdb on the PCR reads, gives a single entry per CDR3 protein. Of about 260,000 distinct CDR3 sequences listed, roughly 8% are singletons. This specimen was PBMCs, mostly from graft donor cells, taken 180 days after TCRalphabeta/CD19-depleted stem cell transplant. These receptors were obtained from a male patient between 5 and 17 years old who had a stem cell transplant for acute lymphoblastic leukemia, so the T cells may come from the graft donor.

This clonotype was recorded at least ten times. The V and J genes are TRBV6-5 and TRBJ1-1; D is ambiguous. V shed 2 bases and J shed 1 base, with 11 bases lying between them. Germline CDR1 reads MNHEY; CDR2 reads SVGAGI. This CDR3 is 15 amino acids long. CDR3 sequence reads: CASSYRSEGNTEAFF. As DNA, the CDR3 is TGTGCCAGCAGTTACCGGAGCGAAGGGAACACTGAAGCTTTCTTT.

The sample holds many counts of this clonotype. The genes are TRBV7-2 and TRBJ2-1, with 7 nucleotides matching TRBD2. Germline loops: CDR1 SGHTA, CDR2 FQGNSA. The CDR3 extends over 16 amino acids. V shed 4 bases, J shed 0 bases, and the junction held 6 bases outside the gene matches. The CDR3 coding sequence is TGTGCCAGCAGCTCCAGCGGGGTTAGCTCCTACAATGAGCAGTTCTTC. The encoded protein is CASSSSGVSSYNEQFF.

This clonotype showed up many times. CDR3 nucleotide sequence: TGTGCCAGCAGCTCTCAGGACAGCTCGAATCAGCCCCAGCATTTT. Protein product: CASSSQDSSNQPQHF. The chain joins TRBV7-8 to TRBJ1-5; D may be TRBD1 (6 bases). The germline V gene has CDR1 SGHVS and CDR2 FQNEAQ. This CDR3 is built from 15 residues. Trimming cost V 4 bases and J 4 bases, with 14 bases left between them.

This clonotype was found a few times. This chain connects TRBV4-1 to TRBJ2-1; D is tentatively TRBD1 or TRBD2 (10 bases each). In germline, CDR1 is MGHRA, CDR2 YSYEKL. This CDR3 spans 19 amino acids. V was shortened by 2 bases and J by 9 bases, with 29 bases between the two germline ends. CDR3 sequence reads: CASSQFRDRGSGRAGEQFF. The DNA of the CDR3 is TGCGCCAGCAGCCAATTCCGGGACAGGGGAAGCGGGAGGGCCGGTGAGCAGTTCTTC.

As concerns this clonotype: This could be a read error, since a much larger clone is one nucleotide away. The chain employs TRBV28 and TRBJ1-1; TRBD1 aligns across 9 bases. CDR3 length equals 15 residues. Germline assignment: CDR1 MDHEN and CDR2 SYDVKM. J lost 0 bases, V lost 5 bases, and 4 bases had no gene match. The chain's CDR3 is CASSTGGSVNTEAFF. The CDR3 DNA is TGTGCCAGCAGTACAGGGGGCTCTGTGAACACTGAAGCTTTCTTT.

This clonotype was seen many times. This chain links TRBV5-1 with TRBJ2-7, with TRBD1 matching over 7 bases. The V and J ends lost 4 bases and 2 bases, in that order; junction bases with no gene match: 6. This CDR3 has 14 residues. Per the germline V gene, CDR1 is SGHRS and CDR2 is YFSETQ. The CDR3 sequence: CASSTDRDTYEQYF. The CDR3 bases are TGCGCCAGCAGCACTGACAGGGACACCTACGAGCAGTACTTC.

This clonotype was counted ten times or more. This chain connects TRBV12-3 or TRBV12-4 to TRBJ1-5; 8 bases are shared with TRBD1. CDR3 length: 16 residues. With 2 bases clipped from V and 0 bases from J, the junction kept 3 bases outside the gene matches. CDR3 amino acids: CASSLSGQGSNQPQHF. The CDR3, as DNA: TGTGCCAGCAGTTTAAGTGGACAGGGTAGCAATCAGCCCCAGCATTTT.

This clonotype appeared many times. This rearrangement joins TRBV5-1 to TRBJ2-4; weak D call: TRBD1 (6 bases). Trimming pared 4 bases from V and 4 bases from J, leaving 24 bases between. The germline CDR1 and CDR2 sequences are SGHRS and YFSETQ. The CDR3 spans 18 residues. CDR3 nucleotides: TGCGCCAGCAGCGCCGTTGACAGTAGGGGGATATTGAAAAACATTCAGTACTTC. Translated, it gives CASSAVDSRGILKNIQYF. The variable domain in full, with the rest retrieved from reference TRBV5-1 and TRBJ2-4, is KAGVTQTPRYLIKTRGQQVTLSCSPISGHRSVSWYQQTPGQGLQFLFEYFSETQRNKGNFPGRFSGRQFSNSRSEMNVSTLELGDSALYLCASSAVDSRGILKNIQYFGAGTRLSVL.

This clonotype came up many times. CDR3 amino acids: CASSQDWQGLFYEQYF. Written as DNA, the CDR3 is TGCGCCAGCAGCCAAGATTGGCAGGGACTGTTCTACGAGCAGTACTTC. The chain is built from TRBV4-3 and TRBJ2-7; D possibly corresponds to TRBD2 (6 bases). Trimming pared 0 bases from V and 3 bases from J, leaving 15 bases between. Germline assignment: CDR1 LGHNA and CDR2 YSLEER. The CDR3 is made up of 16 amino acids.

This clonotype was picked up many times. The chain employs TRBV5-1 and TRBJ2-1; 10 nucleotides align to TRBD2. Germline CDR1 reads SGHRS; CDR2 reads YFSETQ. J gave up 7 bases and V 7 bases, and 8 bases lay outside the gene matches. The CDR3 is 14 residues long. In nucleotides, the CDR3 is TGCGCCAGCCAGAGGGGTAGCGGGAGGAATGAGCAGTTCTTC. Its translation is CASQRGSGRNEQFF.

This clonotype was detected many times. The chain carries TRBV20-1 and TRBJ2-1; no clear D gene. Germline-derived CDR1 and CDR2 are DFQATT and SNEGSKA (reference sequence). V lost 6 bases and J 6 bases, leaving 9 bases between the germline ends. The CDR3 consists of 11 residues. DNA of the CDR3: TGCAGTGCGAGACCAGGCAATGAGCAGTTCTTC. Protein sequence: CSARPGNEQFF.

Ten or more counts support this clonotype. This chain connects TRBV7-2 to TRBJ1-6; 7 positions agree with TRBD1. After removal of 1 base from V and 7 bases from J, the junction contained 4 bases not matched to a gene. This CDR3 contains 15 residues. Germline V gene sequence: CDR1 SGHTA, CDR2 FQGNSA. The CDR3 nucleotides read TGTGCCAGCAGCTTAGACGGCAGGGGGAATTCACCCCTCCACTTT. Its translation is CASSLDGRGNSPLHF.

Comments on this clonotype: A much larger clone sits a single nucleotide away, making a read error possible. The rearrangement joins TRBV4-1 to TRBJ2-5, with 7 bases identical to TRBD2. Germline assignment: CDR1 MGHRA and CDR2 YSYEKL. CDR3 size: 14 residues. The CDR3 nucleotides are TGCGCCAGCAGCCAAGATCTCCGGGGGGAGACCGAGTACTTC. It encodes CASSQDLRGETEYF.

This clonotype was counted at least ten times. The rearrangement links TRBV7-3 to TRBJ2-1; 11 bases are a match to TRBD1. The V gene end was trimmed by 5 bases and the J gene end by 4 bases; junction bases not matched to a gene: 4. Germline V gene lookup returns CDR1 SGHTA and CDR2 FQGTGA. The CDR3 spans 15 residues. The CDR3 region is CASSAGQGAYNEQFF. The CDR3 bases are TGTGCCAGCAGCGCAGGACAGGGGGCTTACAATGAGCAGTTCTTC.

In its sample, this clonotype was seen many times. V gene TRBV10-3 combines with J gene TRBJ2-2; a possible D gene is TRBD1 (6 bases). The germline V gene has CDR1 ENHRY and CDR2 SYGVKD. V lost 6 bases and J 5 bases, leaving 16 bases between the germline ends. This CDR3 is built from 15 residues. The CDR3 DNA sequence: TGTGCCATCAGGGATACAGGGAAGGGGACCGGGGAGCTGTTTTTT. Residues: CAIRDTGKGTGELFF.